One sample yielded the 7 T cell receptor beta chains listed below, sequenced in a study of blood T cell repertoires in COVID-19. Sequencing used immunoSEQ multiplex PCR; TCRdb keeps in-frame clones, though not all of them. The table includes roughly 250,000 clones, approximately 86% detected once. What was sequenced was PBMCs or T cells enriched from blood (not recorded which). Receptors were obtained from a woman aged 25 to 39 with acute COVID-19.

The CDR3 loop reads CASSSGQLFEQYF. As DNA, the CDR3 is TGTGCCAGCAGCTCGGGACAGCTCTTCGAGCAGTACTTC. V usage is TRBV7-9 and J usage is TRBJ2-7; TRBD1 aligns across 7 bases. The germline CDR1 and CDR2 sequences are SEHNR and FQNEAQ (reference sequence). The ends lost 4 bases at V and 6 bases at J; junction bases unmatched: 6. The CDR3 has 13 residues.

The gene calls are TRBV10-3 and TRBJ2-2; TRBD2 matches at 14 bases. Germline CDR1 and CDR2: ENHRY and SYGVKD. The trim removed 6 bases at V and 2 bases at J, leaving 5 bases unmatched. The CDR3 has 17 residues. CDR3: CAISPGLAGDNTGELFF. The CDR3 nucleotides read TGTGCCATCAGCCCGGGACTAGCGGGGGATAACACCGGGGAGCTGTTTTTT.

The CDR3 protein is CASSRQGYSPLHF. The CDR3 DNA follows: TGCGCCAGCAGCCGGCAGGGTTATTCACCCCTCCACTTT. V and J are TRBV5-1 and TRBJ1-6, with a weak D call TRBD1 (5 bases). CDR3 length equals 13 residues. V was shortened by 4 bases and J by 8 bases, with 10 bases between the two germline ends. Germline lookup yields CDR1 SGHRS and CDR2 YFSETQ.

V is TRBV11-2 and J is TRBJ1-6, with D perhaps matching TRBD1 (5 bases). The germline CDR1 and CDR2 sequences are SGHAT and FQNNGV. The V and J ends lost 4 bases and 8 bases respectively, with 15 bases between them. This CDR3 comprises 15 residues. The CDR3 region is CASSSRQGLDSPLHF. The CDR3 DNA is TGTGCCAGCAGCTCCCGCCAGGGATTGGATTCACCCCTCCACTTT. The full variable domain, with the rest looked up from reference TRBV11-2 and TRBJ1-6, is EAGVAQSPRYKIIEKRQSVAFWCNPISGHATLYWYQQILGQGPKLLIQFQNNGVVDDSQLPKDRFSAERLKGVDSTLKIQPAKLEDSAVYLCASSSRQGLDSPLHFGNGTRLTVT.

This chain joins TRBV11-2 and TRBJ1-1, with D uncertain. V lost 0 bases and J 11 bases, leaving 13 bases between the germline ends. Germline lookup yields CDR1 SGHAT and CDR2 FQNNGV. The CDR3 extends over 13 amino acids. CDR3 region: CASSLDPGTGAFF. The CDR3 nucleotides are TGTGCCAGCAGCTTAGATCCGGGAACCGGGGCTTTCTTT. Using reference TRBV11-2 and TRBJ1-1 for the parts outside the CDR3, the full variable domain is EAGVAQSPRYKIIEKRQSVAFWCNPISGHATLYWYQQILGQGPKLLIQFQNNGVVDDSQLPKDRFSAERLKGVDSTLKIQPAKLEDSAVYLCASSLDPGTGAFFGQGTRLTVV.

The chain couples TRBV11-3 to TRBJ2-3, with D hard to call. Germline lookup yields CDR1 SGHNT and CDR2 YENEEA. There are 13 residues in the CDR3. V gave up 3 bases and J gave up 4 bases, with 8 bases separating them. For the CDR3, the DNA is TGTGCCAGCAGCTTTGCCGGTGCAGATACGCAGTATTTT. Residues: CASSFAGADTQYF.

This clone was seen a single time. The CDR3 protein is CASSPWTGLYMNTEAFF. The CDR3 nucleotides read TGTGCCAGCAGCCCCTGGACAGGGCTATACATGAACACTGAAGCTTTCTTT. The chain has TRBV3-1 (or the pseudogene TRBV3-2) and TRBJ1-1; 8 bases align to TRBD1. The CDR3 extends over 17 amino acids. Germline V gene sequence: CDR1 LGHDT, CDR2 YNNKEL (reference sequence). Trimming at V came to 4 bases and at J to 0 bases, leaving 10 bases not matched to a gene.